This T cell receptor (beta chain) derives from a study of blood T cell repertoires in COVID-19. The CDR3 runs 17 residues. The germline gives CDR1 WNHNN, CDR2 SYGVQD (reference sequence). V lost 6 bases and J lost 8; bases outside the gene matches: 16. Profiling relied on immunoSEQ multiplex PCR, and the TCRdb table lists in-frame clones only, not all of them. The sample carries over 100,000 clones, over 60% recorded once. This sequence joins TRBV10-1 and TRBJ1-4, with 9 bases aligning to TRBD1. The sample comprised peripheral blood. The sequence came from a woman over 75 with acute or convalescent COVID-19. The CDR3: CASRLDLFGTGYEKLFF. The CDR3 coding sequence is TGCGCCAGCAGGCTAGACTTATTCGGGACAGGGTACGAAAAACTGTTTTTT.